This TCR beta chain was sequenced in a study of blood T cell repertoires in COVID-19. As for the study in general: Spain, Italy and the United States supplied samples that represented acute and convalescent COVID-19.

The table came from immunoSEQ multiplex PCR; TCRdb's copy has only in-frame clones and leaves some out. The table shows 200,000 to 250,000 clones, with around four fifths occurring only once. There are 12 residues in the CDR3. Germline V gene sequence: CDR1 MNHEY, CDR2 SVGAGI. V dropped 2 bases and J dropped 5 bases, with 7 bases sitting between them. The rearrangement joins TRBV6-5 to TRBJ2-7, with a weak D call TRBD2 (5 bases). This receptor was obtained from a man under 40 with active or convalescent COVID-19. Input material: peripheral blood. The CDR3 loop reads CASSYAGNEQYF. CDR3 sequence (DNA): TGTGCCAGCAGTTACGCCGGGAACGAGCAGTACTTC.